The 9 T cell receptor beta chains in this list originate from one sample, sequenced in a study of CD8+CD57+ T cells in acquired aplastic anemia. According to the study, genomic DNA was the template for TCR beta VDJ and CDR3 profiling. One entry per CDR3 protein, called by TCRdb with MiXCR from the reads. This sample yields roughly 200,000 distinct CDR3 sequences, of which roughly 65% are seen a single time; about two fifths belongs to the top ten. The authors sequenced patients whose flow cytometry had shown CD8+CD57+ cell expansion. Sequenced sample: sorted CD4+, CD8+, or CD8+CD57+ T cells (not recorded which) from PBMCs. The source of these receptors is a human donor with aplastic anemia.

V gene TRBV7-2 combines with J gene TRBJ2-7, with a weak D call TRBD1 (6 bases). Trimming shortened V by 7 bases and J by 10 bases, and 23 bases separated the two germline ends. Germline V gene sequence: CDR1 SGHTA, CDR2 FQGNSA. The length of the CDR3 is 14 residues. CDR3 sequence: CASTSGTRGWRQYF. The CDR3 DNA sequence: TGTGCCAGCACCTCAGGGACACGGGGTTGGAGACAGTACTTC.

In DNA, the CDR3 is TGCAGCGTTGAATCCGGGGGGCGAGGGACCTACGAGCAGTACTTC. It codes for CSVESGGRGTYEQYF. The chain uses TRBV29-1 and TRBJ2-7; a weak D match, TRBD2 (7 bases). The CDR3 has 15 amino acids. Germline lookup yields CDR1 SQVTM and CDR2 ANQGSEA. The V end lost 2 bases, the J end lost 2 bases, and 16 bases lay between the germline ends.

V and J are TRBV29-1 and TRBJ1-6; 8 nucleotides align to TRBD1. Germline V lookup: CDR1 SQVTM, CDR2 ANQGSEA. The ends lost 6 bases at V and 7 bases at J; junction bases unmatched: 5. This CDR3 spans 13 amino acids. This chain's CDR3 is CSVGGQVNSPLHF. The CDR3 DNA follows: TGCAGCGTCGGGGGACAGGTAAATTCACCCCTCCACTTT.

The rearrangement links TRBV25-1 to TRBJ1-1; TRBD1 is a possible D gene (6 bases). Germline CDR1 MGHDK, CDR2 SYGVNS. Trimming left V 4 bases short and J 0 bases short, with 9 bases between. The CDR3 is made up of 14 amino acids. The CDR3 sequence is CASSGTVMNTEAFF. CDR3 coding DNA: TGTGCCAGCAGTGGGACAGTTATGAACACTGAAGCTTTCTTT.

This chain connects TRBV20-1 to TRBJ1-5; TRBD1 is a possible D gene (6 bases). The germline V gene has CDR1 DFQATT and CDR2 SNEGSKA (reference sequence). Trimming pared 0 bases from V and 1 base from J, leaving 19 bases between. The CDR3 spans 18 residues. The CDR3 sequence is CSARDLTRTVASNQPQHF. The CDR3 nucleotides read TGCAGTGCTAGAGACCTAACCCGGACAGTGGCGAGCAATCAGCCCCAGCATTTT.

This clonotype appeared many times. This chain links TRBV6-6 with TRBJ1-5, with a tentative D call TRBD1 (5 bases). CDR1 is MNHNY, CDR2 SVGAGI, per germline (reference sequence). CDR3 length equals 15 residues. Between the trimmed V and J ends, which lost 0 bases and 7 bases, there was a span of 13 bases. CDR3 nucleotides: TGTGCCAGCAGTTACTCGAAAAGGGGAGGCCAGCCCCAGCATTTT. Translated: CASSYSKRGGQPQHF.

This rearrangement joins TRBV11-2 to TRBJ1-1; D not resolved. The CDR3 loop spans 13 amino acids. The V and J ends lost 3 bases and 4 bases respectively, with 9 bases between them. Germline CDR1 is SGHAT and CDR2 is FQNNGV. CDR3 DNA sequence: TGTGCCAGCAGCTTGGCCGGGATCACTGAAGCTTTCTTT. It is translated as CASSLAGITEAFF. Combining the CDR3 with reference TRBV11-2 and TRBJ1-1 gives the whole variable domain EAGVAQSPRYKIIEKRQSVAFWCNPISGHATLYWYQQILGQGPKLLIQFQNNGVVDDSQLPKDRFSAERLKGVDSTLKIQPAKLEDSAVYLCASSLAGITEAFFGQGTRLTVV.

V and J are TRBV5-1 and TRBJ2-5; the D is unclear. The germline V gene encodes CDR1 SGHRS and CDR2 YFSETQ. The V end lost 4 bases, the J end lost 5 bases, and 12 bases lay between the germline ends. The CDR3 spans 13 residues. This chain's CDR3 is CASSALPHETQYF. In nucleotides, the CDR3 is TGCGCCAGCAGCGCTCTACCCCACGAGACCCAGTACTTC.

The sample holds a few counts of this clonotype. The CDR3 spells CSARAGTGLGYTF. Here the CDR3 DNA reads TGCAGTGCTAGAGCCGGGACAGGACTCGGCTACACCTTC. The rearrangement links TRBV20-1 to TRBJ1-2; 8 nucleotides line up with TRBD1. CDR1 is DFQATT, CDR2 SNEGSKA, per germline (reference sequence). The length of the CDR3 is 13 residues. V shed 1 base and J 8 bases; nucleotides not matched to a gene: 6.